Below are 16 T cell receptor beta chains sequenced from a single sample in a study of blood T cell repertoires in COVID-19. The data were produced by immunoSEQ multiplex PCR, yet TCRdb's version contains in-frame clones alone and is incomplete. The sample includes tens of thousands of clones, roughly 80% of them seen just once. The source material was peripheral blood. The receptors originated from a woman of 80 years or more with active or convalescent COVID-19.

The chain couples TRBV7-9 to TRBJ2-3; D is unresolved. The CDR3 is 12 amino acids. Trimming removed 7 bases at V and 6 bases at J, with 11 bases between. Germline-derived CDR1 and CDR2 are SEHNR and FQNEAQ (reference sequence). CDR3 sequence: CASTLSSDTQYF. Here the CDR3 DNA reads TGTGCCAGCACCCTCTCTTCCGATACGCAGTATTTT.

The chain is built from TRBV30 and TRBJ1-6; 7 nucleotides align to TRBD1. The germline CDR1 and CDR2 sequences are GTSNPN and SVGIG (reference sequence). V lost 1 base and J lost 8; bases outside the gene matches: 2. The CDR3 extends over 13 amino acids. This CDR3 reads CAWSGQGYSPLHF. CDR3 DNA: TGTGCCTGGAGTGGACAGGGATATTCACCCCTCCACTTT.

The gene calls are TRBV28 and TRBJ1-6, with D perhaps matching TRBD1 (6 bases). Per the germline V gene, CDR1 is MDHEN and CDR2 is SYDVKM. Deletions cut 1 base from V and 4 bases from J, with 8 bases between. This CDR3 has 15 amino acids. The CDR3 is CASSLLQGYNSPLHF. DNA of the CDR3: TGTGCCAGCAGTTTATTACAGGGATATAATTCACCCCTCCACTTT.

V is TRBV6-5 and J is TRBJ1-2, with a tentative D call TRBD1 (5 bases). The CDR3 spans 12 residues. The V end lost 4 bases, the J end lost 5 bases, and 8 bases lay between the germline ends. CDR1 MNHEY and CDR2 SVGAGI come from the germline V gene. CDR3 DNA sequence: TGTGCCAGCAGTTCAGGGTTGTATGGCTACACCTTC. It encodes CASSSGLYGYTF.

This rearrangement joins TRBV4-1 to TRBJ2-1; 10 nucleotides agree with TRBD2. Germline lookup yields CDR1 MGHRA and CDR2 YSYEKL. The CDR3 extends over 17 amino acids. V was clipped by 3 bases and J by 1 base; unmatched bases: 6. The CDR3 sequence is CASSQPLAGRSYNEQFF. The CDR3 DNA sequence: TGCGCCAGCAGCCAGCCACTAGCGGGAAGGTCCTACAATGAGCAGTTCTTC.

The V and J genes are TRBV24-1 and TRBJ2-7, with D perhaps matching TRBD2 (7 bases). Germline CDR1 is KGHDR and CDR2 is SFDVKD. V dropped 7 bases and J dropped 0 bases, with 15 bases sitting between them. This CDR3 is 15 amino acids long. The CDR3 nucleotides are TGTGCCACCAGCCAAATAAGGGGGGGCTCCTACGAGCAGTACTTC. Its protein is CATSQIRGGSYEQYF.

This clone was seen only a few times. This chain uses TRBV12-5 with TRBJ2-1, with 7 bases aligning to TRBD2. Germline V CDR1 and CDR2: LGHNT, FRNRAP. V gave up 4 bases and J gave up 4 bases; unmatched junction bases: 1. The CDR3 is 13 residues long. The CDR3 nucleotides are TGTGCTAGTGGTTGGACTAGTTACAATGAGCAGTTCTTC. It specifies CASGWTSYNEQFF.

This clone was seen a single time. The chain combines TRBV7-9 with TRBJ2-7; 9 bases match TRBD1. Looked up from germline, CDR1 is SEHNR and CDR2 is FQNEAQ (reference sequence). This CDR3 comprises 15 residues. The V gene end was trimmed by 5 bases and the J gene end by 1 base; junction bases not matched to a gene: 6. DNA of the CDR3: TGTGCCAGCAGCATGCCGGGACAGGGTTCCTACGAGCAGTACTTC. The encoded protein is CASSMPGQGSYEQYF.

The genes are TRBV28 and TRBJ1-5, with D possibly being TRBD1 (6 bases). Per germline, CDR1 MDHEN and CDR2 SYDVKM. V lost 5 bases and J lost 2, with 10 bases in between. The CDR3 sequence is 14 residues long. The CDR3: CASSVGAGNQPQHF. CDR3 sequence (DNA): TGTGCCAGCAGTGTGGGGGCGGGCAATCAGCCCCAGCATTTT.

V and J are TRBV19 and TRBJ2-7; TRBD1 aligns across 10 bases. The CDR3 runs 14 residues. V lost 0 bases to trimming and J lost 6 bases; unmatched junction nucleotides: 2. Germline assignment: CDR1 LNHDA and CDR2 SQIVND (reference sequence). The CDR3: CASSIEGDRGEQYF. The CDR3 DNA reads TGTGCCAGTAGTATAGAGGGGGACAGGGGCGAGCAGTACTTC.

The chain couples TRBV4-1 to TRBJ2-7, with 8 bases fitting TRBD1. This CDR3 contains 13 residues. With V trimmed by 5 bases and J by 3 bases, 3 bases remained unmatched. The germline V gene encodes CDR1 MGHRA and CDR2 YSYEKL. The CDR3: CASSYGQGYEQYF. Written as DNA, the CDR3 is TGCGCCAGCAGCTATGGACAGGGCTACGAGCAGTACTTC.

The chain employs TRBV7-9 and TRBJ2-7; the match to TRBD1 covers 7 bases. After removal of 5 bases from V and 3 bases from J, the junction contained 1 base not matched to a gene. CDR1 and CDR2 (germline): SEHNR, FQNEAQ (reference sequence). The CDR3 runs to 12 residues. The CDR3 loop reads CASSRQGYEQYF. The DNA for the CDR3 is TGTGCCAGCAGCCGACAGGGCTACGAGCAGTACTTC. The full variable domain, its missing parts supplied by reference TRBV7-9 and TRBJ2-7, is DTGVSQNPRHKITKRGQNVTFRCDPISEHNRLYWYRQTLGQGPEFLTYFQNEAQLEKSRLLSDRFSAERPKGSFSTLEIQRTEQGDSAMYLCASSRQGYEQYFGPGTRLTVT.

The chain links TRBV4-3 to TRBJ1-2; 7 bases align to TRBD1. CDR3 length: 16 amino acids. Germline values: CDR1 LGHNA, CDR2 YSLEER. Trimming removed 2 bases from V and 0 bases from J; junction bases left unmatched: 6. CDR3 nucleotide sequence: TGCGCCAGCAGCCAACATGTGGGACAGCCTAACTATGGCTACACCTTC. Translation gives CASSQHVGQPNYGYTF.

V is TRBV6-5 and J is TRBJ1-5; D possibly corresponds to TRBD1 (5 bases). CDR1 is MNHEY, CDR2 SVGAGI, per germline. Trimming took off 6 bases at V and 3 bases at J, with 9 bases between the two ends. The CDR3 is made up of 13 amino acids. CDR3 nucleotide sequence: TGTGCCAGCAGAGGACAAGACAATCAGCCCCAGCATTTT. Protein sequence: CASRGQDNQPQHF.

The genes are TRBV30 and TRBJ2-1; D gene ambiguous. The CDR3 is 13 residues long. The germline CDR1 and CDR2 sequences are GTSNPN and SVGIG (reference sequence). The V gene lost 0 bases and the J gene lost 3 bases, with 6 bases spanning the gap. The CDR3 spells CAWSVGSYNEQFF. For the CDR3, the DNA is TGTGCCTGGAGTGTCGGTAGCTACAATGAGCAGTTCTTC.

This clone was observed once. CDR3: CASSRSGLATYNEQFF. CDR3 nucleotide sequence: TGTGCCAGCAGCCGCTCGGGACTAGCGACCTACAATGAGCAGTTCTTC. The chain carries TRBV3-1 (or the pseudogene TRBV3-2) and TRBJ2-1, with 10 bases lining up with TRBD2. CDR1 and CDR2 (germline): LGHDT, YNNKEL (reference sequence). V lost 4 bases to trimming and J lost 2 bases; unmatched junction nucleotides: 5. The CDR3 runs to 16 residues.